This T cell receptor (beta chain) was found in a study of cytomegalovirus exposure and HLA in healthy donors. In the study overall: An early release of data contained approximately 85 million unique TCRs, which came from HLA-typed donors.

General observations from the study: Cytomegalovirus status was reportedly diagnosed by the classifier with high sensitivity and specificity. Compared with the approximately 670-donor mean, an Asian-associated ancestry cluster reportedly had fewer N-insertions, according to a later analysis. Near-uniform donor sequencing depth was presumed by presence/absence analyses.

Germline V gene sequence: CDR1 SGHAT, CDR2 FQNNGV. Trimming cost V 5 bases and J 4 bases; bases outside gene matches: 15. The CDR3 contains 18 residues. With 60 Vbeta and 13 Jbeta primers, the PCR was carried out. TCRdb's copy holds only in-frame clones and misses some; the assay was immunoSEQ multiplex PCR. The sample lists roughly 190,000 clones, approximately 80% occurring once. The sample holds one count of this clone. The antigen is undetermined. This TCR derives from a woman younger than 30 in good health and CMV-seronegative. This chain joins TRBV11-2 and TRBJ2-3; TRBD2 agrees at 10 bases. Sequencing was done on a sample of PBMCs. The CDR3, as DNA: TGTGCCAGCAGCACATCTACCCTAGCGGGAGTCGGGGCAGATACGCAGTATTTT. Its translation is CASSTSTLAGVGADTQYF. Filled out from reference TRBV11-2 and TRBJ2-3, the complete variable domain reads EAGVAQSPRYKIIEKRQSVAFWCNPISGHATLYWYQQILGQGPKLLIQFQNNGVVDDSQLPKDRFSAERLKGVDSTLKIQPAKLEDSAVYLCASSTSTLAGVGADTQYFGPGTRLTVL.